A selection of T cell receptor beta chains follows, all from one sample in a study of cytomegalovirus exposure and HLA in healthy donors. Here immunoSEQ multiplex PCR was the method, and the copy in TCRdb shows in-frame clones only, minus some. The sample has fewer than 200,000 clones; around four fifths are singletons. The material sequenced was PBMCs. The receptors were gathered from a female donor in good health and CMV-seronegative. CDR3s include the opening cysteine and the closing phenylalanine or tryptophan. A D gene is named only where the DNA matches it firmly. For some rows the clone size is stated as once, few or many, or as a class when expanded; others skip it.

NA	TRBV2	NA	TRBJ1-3	CASSQTVPGNTIYF	TGTGCCAGCAGCCAGACAGTGCCCGGAAACACCATATATTTT
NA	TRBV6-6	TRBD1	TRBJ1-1	CASSQSDRAEAFF	TGTGCCAGCAGTCAATCCGACAGGGCTGAAGCTTTCTTT
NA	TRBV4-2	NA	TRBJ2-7	CASSQEFSGRGALSEQYF	TGTGCCAGCAGCCAAGAGTTCTCGGGACGGGGGGCACTTTCCGAGCAGTACTTC
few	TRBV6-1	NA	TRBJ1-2	CASSLQGGYTF	TGTGCCAGCAGTCTACAGGGTGGCTACACCTTC
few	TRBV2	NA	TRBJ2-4	CASSDRADKNKNIQYF	TGTGCCAGCAGTGATCGAGCGGATAAGAACAAAAACATTCAGTACTTC
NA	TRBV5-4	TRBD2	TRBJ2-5	CASSSTSGGIGREQYF	TGTGCCAGCAGCTCCACTAGCGGGGGGATAGGTCGGGAGCAGTACTTC
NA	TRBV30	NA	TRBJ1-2	CAWSVISLSNYGYTF	TGTGCCTGGAGTGTAATTTCTCTCTCTAACTATGGCTACACCTTC
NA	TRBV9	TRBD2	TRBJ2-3	CASSVAGLAGVSTDTQYF	TGTGCCAGCAGCGTAGCGGGACTAGCGGGGGTTAGCACAGATACGCAGTATTTT
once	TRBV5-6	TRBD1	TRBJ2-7	CASSLGTGLFYEQYF	TGTGCCAGCAGCCTCGGGACAGGGCTCTTCTACGAGCAGTACTTC
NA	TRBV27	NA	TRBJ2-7	CASSPQDSHRREQYF	TGTGCCAGCAGTCCCCAGGACAGCCATCGACGGGAGCAGTACTTC
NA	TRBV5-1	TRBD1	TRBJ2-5	CASRLQGNQETQYF	TGCGCCAGCAGACTACAGGGGAATCAAGAGACCCAGTACTTC
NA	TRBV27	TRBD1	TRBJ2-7	CASSPDRVRGREQYF	TGTGCCAGCAGTCCGGACAGGGTAAGGGGACGCGAGCAGTACTTC
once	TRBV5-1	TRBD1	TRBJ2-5	CASSLTTGAGGETQYF	TGCGCCAGCAGCCTCACGACAGGGGCTGGGGGAGAGACCCAGTACTTC
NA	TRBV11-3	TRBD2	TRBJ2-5	CASSLSGLAGGKETQYF	TGTGCCAGCAGCTTATCCGGACTAGCGGGAGGAAAGGAGACCCAGTACTTC
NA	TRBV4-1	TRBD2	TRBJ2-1	CASSPLAGGIREQFF	TGCGCCAGCAGCCCACTAGCGGGGGGGATTCGAGAGCAGTTCTTC
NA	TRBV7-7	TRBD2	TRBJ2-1	CASSRLAGGTHEQFF	TGTGCCAGCAGCCGCCTAGCGGGGGGCACCCATGAGCAGTTCTTC
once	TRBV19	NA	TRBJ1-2	CASRDSNYGYTF	TGTGCCAGTAGGGACAGTAACTATGGCTACACCTTC
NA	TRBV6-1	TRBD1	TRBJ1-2	CASSDWTGGIYGYTF	TGTGCCAGCAGTGACTGGACAGGGGGCATATACGGCTACACCTTC
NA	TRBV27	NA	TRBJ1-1	CASSLSRKNTEAFF	TGTGCCAGCAGTTTATCCAGAAAGAACACTGAAGCTTTCTTT
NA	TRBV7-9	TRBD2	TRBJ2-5	CASSLATSGGRKTQYF	TGTGCCAGCAGCTTAGCGACTAGCGGGGGCAGGAAGACCCAGTACTTC
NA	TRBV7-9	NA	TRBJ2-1	CASSLGALEQFF	TGTGCCAGCAGCTTAGGGGCACTCGAGCAGTTCTTC
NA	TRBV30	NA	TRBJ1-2	CAWNTNRDGYTF	TGTGCCTGGAACACAAACAGGGATGGCTACACCTTC
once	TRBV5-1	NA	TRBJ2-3	CASSLGTTSGPDTQYF	TGCGCCAGCAGCTTGGGGACTACCTCCGGGCCAGATACGCAGTATTTT
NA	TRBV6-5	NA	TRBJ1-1	CASRRDFSNTEAFF	TGTGCCAGCAGACGGGACTTTTCGAACACTGAAGCTTTCTTT
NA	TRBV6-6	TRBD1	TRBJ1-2	CASSGGTGYGYTF	TGTGCCAGCAGCGGCGGGACAGGTTATGGCTACACCTTC
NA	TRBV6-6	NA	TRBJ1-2	CASSFGGNGANYGYTF	TGTGCCAGCAGCTTTGGAGGGAATGGGGCGAACTATGGCTACACCTTC
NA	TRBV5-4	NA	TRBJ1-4	CASSPQGGNEKLFF	TGTGCCAGCAGCCCACAGGGAGGGAATGAAAAACTGTTTTTT
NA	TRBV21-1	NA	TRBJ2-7	CASRQGWTYEQYF	TGTGCCAGCAGACAGGGGTGGACCTACGAGCAGTACTTC
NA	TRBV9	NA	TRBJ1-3	CASSVDPTTGNTIYF	TGTGCCAGCAGCGTAGACCCCACAACTGGAAACACCATATATTTT
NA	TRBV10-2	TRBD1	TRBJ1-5	CASSVAGGRDAAQPQHF	TGCGCCAGCAGTGTGGCAGGGGGCCGAGATGCGGCCCAGCCCCAGCATTTT
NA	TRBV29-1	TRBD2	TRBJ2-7	CSVSSGAYQQYF	TGCAGCGTCTCCAGCGGGGCATATCAGCAGTACTTC
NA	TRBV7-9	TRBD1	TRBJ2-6	CASRDSLSGANVLTF	TGTGCCAGCCGGGACAGTCTCTCTGGGGCCAACGTCCTGACTTTC
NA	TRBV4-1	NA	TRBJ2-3	CASSQDMPGGGDTQYF	TGCGCCAGCAGCCAAGATATGCCCGGAGGTGGGGATACGCAGTATTTT
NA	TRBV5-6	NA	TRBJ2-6	CASSLWGAGANVLTF	TGTGCCAGCAGCTTGTGGGGGGCTGGGGCCAACGTCCTGACTTTC
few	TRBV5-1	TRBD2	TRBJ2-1	CASNLLGGGSYNEQFF	TGCGCCAGCAATCTTCTGGGGGGAGGGTCCTACAATGAGCAGTTCTTC
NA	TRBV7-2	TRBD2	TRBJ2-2	CASSLVGLAGTGELFF	TGTGCCAGCAGCTTAGTGGGGCTAGCGGGGACCGGGGAGCTGTTTTTT
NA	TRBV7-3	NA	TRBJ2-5	CASSSLVGETQYF	TGTGCCAGCAGCTCTTTGGTGGGCGAGACCCAGTACTTC
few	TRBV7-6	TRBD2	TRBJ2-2	CASSSGLAFGELFF	TGTGCCAGCAGCTCCGGACTAGCGTTCGGGGAGCTGTTTTTT
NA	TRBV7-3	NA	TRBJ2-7	CASSLGPIAYF	TGTGCCAGCAGCTTAGGGCCGATTGCTTACTTC
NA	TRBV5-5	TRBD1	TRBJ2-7	CASLGGAERNEQYF	TGTGCCAGCCTAGGGGGCGCTGAGAGAAACGAGCAGTACTTC
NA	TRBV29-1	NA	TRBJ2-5	CSVATQVDGTQYF	TGCAGCGTTGCAACCCAGGTCGATGGGACCCAGTACTTC
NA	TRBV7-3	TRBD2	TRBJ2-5	CASSGGGQETQYF	TGTGCCAGCAGCGGGGGGGGCCAAGAGACCCAGTACTTC
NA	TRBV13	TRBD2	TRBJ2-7	CASSLGGLGVYEQYF	TGTGCCAGCAGCTTAGGGGGACTAGGTGTCTACGAGCAGTACTTC
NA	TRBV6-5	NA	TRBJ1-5	CASSYTGQSNQPQHF	TGTGCCAGCAGTTACACCGGACAGAGCAATCAGCCCCAGCATTTT
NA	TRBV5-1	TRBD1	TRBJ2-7	CASSLSDRVAEQYF	TGCGCCAGCAGCTTGTCGGACAGGGTGGCCGAGCAGTACTTC
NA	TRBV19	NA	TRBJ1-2	CASSISALGGSYTF	TGTGCCAGTAGTATATCGGCACTAGGGGGAAGCTACACCTTC
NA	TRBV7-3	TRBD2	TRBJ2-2	CASSSRGGSNTGELFF	TGTGCCAGCAGCTCGCGGGGGGGATCGAACACCGGGGAGCTGTTTTTT
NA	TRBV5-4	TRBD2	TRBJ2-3	CASSWGLAGGGDTQYF	TGTGCCAGCAGCTGGGGACTAGCGGGAGGGGGAGATACGCAGTATTTT
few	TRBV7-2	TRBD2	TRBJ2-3	CASSFAGATDTQYF	TGTGCCAGCAGCTTTGCGGGAGCTACAGATACGCAGTATTTT
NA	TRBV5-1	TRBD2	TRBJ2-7	CASSLGAGGPTGEQYF	TGCGCCAGCAGCTTGGGGGCGGGAGGGCCGACGGGAGAGCAGTACTTC